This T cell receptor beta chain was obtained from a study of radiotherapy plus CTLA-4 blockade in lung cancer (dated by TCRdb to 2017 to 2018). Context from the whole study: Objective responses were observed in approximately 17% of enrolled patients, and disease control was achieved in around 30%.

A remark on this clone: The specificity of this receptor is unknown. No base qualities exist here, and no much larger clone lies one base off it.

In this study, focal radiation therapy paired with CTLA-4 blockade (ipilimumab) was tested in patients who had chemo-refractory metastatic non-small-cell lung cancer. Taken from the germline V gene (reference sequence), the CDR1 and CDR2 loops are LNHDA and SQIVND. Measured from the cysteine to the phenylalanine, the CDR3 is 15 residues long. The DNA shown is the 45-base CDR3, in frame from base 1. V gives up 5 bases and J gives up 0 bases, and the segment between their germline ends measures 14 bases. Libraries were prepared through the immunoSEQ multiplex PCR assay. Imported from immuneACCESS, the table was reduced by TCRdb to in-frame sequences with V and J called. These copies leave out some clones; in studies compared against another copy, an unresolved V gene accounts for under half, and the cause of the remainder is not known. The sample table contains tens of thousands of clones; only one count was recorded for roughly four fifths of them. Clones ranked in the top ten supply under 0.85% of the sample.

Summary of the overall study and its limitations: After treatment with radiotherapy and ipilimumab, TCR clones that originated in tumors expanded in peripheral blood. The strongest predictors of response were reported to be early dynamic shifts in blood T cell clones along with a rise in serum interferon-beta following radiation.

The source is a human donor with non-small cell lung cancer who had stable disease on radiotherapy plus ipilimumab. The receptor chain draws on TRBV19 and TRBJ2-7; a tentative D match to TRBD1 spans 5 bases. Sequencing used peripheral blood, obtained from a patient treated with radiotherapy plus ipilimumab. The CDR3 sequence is CASSHQGINSYEQYF. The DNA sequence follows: TGTGCCAGTAGTCACCAGGGTATTAACTCCTACGAGCAGTACTTC.